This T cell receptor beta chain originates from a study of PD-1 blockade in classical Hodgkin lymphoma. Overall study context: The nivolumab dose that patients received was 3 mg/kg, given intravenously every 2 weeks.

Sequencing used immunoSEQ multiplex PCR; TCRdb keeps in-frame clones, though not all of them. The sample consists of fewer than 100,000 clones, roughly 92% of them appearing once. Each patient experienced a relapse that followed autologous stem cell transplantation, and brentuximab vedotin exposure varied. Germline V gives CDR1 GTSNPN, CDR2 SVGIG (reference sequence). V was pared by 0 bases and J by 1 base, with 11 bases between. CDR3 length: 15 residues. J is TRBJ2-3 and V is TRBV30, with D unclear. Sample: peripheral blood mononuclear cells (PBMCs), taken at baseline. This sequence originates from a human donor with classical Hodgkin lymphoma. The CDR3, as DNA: TGTGCCTGGAGTGTACAGAGCTATCGCACAGATACGCAGTATTTT. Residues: CAWSVQSYRTDTQYF. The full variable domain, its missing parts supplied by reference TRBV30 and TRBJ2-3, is SQTIHQWPATLVQPVGSPLSLECTVEGTSNPNLYWYRQAAGRGLQLLFYSVGIGQISSEVPQNLSASRPQDRQFILSSKKLLLSDSGFYLCAWSVQSYRTDTQYFGPGTRLTVL.